Sequencing of this T cell receptor (beta chain) was carried out in a study of T cell responses to AZD1222 COVID-19 vaccine. Broader study findings: Baseline seropositives among AZD1222 recipients totaled only 5 to 7.

Only in-frame clones appear in the TCRdb table, and some are missing; sequencing was by immunoSEQ multiplex PCR. The sample contains some 150,000 clones, 90% of which appear only once. Trimming took 4 bases from V and 0 from J; bases not matched to a gene: 7. CDR1 SGHDT and CDR2 YYEEEE come from the germline V gene. The CDR3 is 15 residues long. This clone was recorded only once. Its target is unknown. The origin of this receptor is an adult who received the AZD1222 COVID-19 vaccine. Specimen: peripheral blood, collected 28 days after the second AZD1222 dose. The V and J genes are TRBV5-6 and TRBJ2-7, with 7 bases that match TRBD2. The CDR3 loop is CASSILGRSSYEQYF. CDR3 DNA sequence: TGTGCCAGCAGCATACTCGGGAGGAGCTCCTACGAGCAGTACTTC.